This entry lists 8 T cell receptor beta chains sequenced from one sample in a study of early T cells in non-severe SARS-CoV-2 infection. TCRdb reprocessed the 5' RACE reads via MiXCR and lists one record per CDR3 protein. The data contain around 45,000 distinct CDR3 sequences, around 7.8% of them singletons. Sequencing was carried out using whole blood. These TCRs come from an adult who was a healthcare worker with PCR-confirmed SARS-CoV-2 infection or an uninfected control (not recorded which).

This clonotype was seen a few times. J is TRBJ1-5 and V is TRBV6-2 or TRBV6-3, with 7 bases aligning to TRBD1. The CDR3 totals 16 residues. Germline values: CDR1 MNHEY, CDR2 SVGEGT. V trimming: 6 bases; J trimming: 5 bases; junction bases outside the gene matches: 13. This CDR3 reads CASRQSTGSWYQPQHF. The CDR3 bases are TGTGCCAGCAGGCAATCGACAGGGTCATGGTATCAGCCCCAGCATTTT.

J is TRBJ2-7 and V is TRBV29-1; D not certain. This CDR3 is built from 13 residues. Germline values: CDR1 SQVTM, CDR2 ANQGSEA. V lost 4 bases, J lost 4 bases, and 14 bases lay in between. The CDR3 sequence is CSVVAGIGYEQYF. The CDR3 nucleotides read TGCAGCGTTGTAGCAGGCATAGGATACGAGCAGTACTTC.

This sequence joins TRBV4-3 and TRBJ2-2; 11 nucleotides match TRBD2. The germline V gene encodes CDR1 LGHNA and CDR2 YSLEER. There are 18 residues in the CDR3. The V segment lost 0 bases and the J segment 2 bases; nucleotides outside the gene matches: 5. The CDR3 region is CASSQEALAGGNTGELFF. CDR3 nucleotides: TGCGCCAGCAGCCAAGAGGCTCTAGCGGGGGGTAACACCGGGGAGCTGTTTTTT.

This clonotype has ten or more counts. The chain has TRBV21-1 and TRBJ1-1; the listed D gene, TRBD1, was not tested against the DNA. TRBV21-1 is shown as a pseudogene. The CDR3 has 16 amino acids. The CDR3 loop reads CASSQHDRAGDTEAFF. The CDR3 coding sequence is TGTGCCAGCAGCCAGCACGACAGGGCGGGGGACACTGAAGCTTTCTTT.

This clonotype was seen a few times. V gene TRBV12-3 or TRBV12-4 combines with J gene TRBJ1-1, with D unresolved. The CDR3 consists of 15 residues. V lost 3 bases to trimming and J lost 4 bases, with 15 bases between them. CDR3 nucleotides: TGTGCCAGCAGTTTTAACAGTGTCTCTGCCACTGAAGCTTTCTTT. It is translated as CASSFNSVSATEAFF.

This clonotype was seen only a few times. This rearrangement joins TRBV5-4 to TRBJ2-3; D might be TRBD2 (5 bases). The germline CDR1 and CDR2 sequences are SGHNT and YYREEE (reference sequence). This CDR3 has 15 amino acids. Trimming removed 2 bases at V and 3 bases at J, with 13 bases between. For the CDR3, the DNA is TGTGCCAGCAGCTTTGGAGGCGAGAGTACAGATACGCAGTATTTT. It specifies CASSFGGESTDTQYF.

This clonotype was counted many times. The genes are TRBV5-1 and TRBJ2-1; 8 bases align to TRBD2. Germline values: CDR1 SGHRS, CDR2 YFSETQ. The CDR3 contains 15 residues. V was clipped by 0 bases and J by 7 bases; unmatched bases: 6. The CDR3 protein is CASSLVSSGANEQFF. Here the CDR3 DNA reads TGCGCCAGCAGCTTGGTTAGTAGCGGGGCTAATGAGCAGTTCTTC.

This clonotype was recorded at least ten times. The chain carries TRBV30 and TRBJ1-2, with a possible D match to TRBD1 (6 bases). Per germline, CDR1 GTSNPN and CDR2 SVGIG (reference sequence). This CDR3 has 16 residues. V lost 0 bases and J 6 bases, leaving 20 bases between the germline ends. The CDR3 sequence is CAWSVFRVVTGDGYTF. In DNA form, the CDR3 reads TGTGCCTGGAGTGTATTCAGGGTGGTGACAGGTGATGGCTACACCTTC.